The 6 T cell receptor beta chains reported below all come from one sample, sequenced in a study of shared clonotypes between healthy human individuals. Produced via immunoSEQ multiplex PCR; TCRdb's table is partial and in-frame only. In the table there are about 2.4 million clones, roughly 92% of which are singletons. Source material: naive CD4+ T cells sorted from blood. As to subset: CD45RA+ positively selected. All receptors come from a man younger than 30 in good health.

To note about this clone: Other DNA sequences in this sample translate to the same CDR3. The chain links TRBV18 to TRBJ2-5, with TRBD2 matching 10 bases. Looked up from germline, CDR1 is KGHSH and CDR2 is LQKENI. V shed 6 bases and J 2 bases; nucleotides not matched to a gene: 3. This CDR3 is built from 14 residues. The CDR3 loop is CASSRTSGQETQYF. CDR3 DNA sequence: TGTGCCAGCTCCCGGACTAGCGGACAAGAGACCCAGTACTTC.

V and J are TRBV28 and TRBJ1-6; 7 bases map to TRBD1. Germline CDR1 and CDR2: MDHEN and SYDVKM. The CDR3 runs to 14 residues. The V and J ends lost 10 bases and 7 bases, in that order; junction bases with no gene match: 10. CDR3 in DNA: TGTGCCACCCGGGCGGGACAGCTGAATTCACCCCTCCACTTT. As protein: CATRAGQLNSPLHF.

The V gene is TRBV7-9, the J gene TRBJ2-7; the D gene could be TRBD1 or TRBD2 (6 bases each). Germline V gene data show CDR1 as SEHNR and CDR2 as FQNEAQ (reference sequence). With 1 base removed from V and 5 bases from J, the gap between germline ends came to 18 bases. The CDR3 length is 16 residues. CDR3 nucleotides: TGTGCCAGCAGCTTAGGCAGGGGACTCACCGGGGACGAGCAGTACTTC. It codes for CASSLGRGLTGDEQYF.

CDR3 DNA: TGTGCCAGCAGTTTTCCCCTAGGACTTGGGCAACCGGACACTGAAGCTTTCTTT. This gives the protein CASSFPLGLGQPDTEAFF. The chain uses TRBV28 and TRBJ1-1; D is unclear. CDR3 length: 18 amino acids. Per the germline V gene, CDR1 is MDHEN and CDR2 is SYDVKM. The germline V and J ends were trimmed by 3 bases and 3 bases, with 23 bases remaining between them.

J is TRBJ2-5 and V is TRBV7-6, with 7 bases aligning to TRBD1. Trimming cost V 5 bases and J 3 bases; bases outside gene matches: 12. The CDR3 has 16 amino acids. CDR1 is SGHVS and CDR2 is FNYEAQ in the germline V gene. The CDR3 DNA reads as TGTGCCAGCAGCCTACAGGGGCACATAGTTGAAGAGACCCAGTACTTC. This sequence encodes CASSLQGHIVEETQYF. Together with reference TRBV7-6 and TRBJ2-5, the CDR3 gives the full variable domain: GAGVSQSPRYKVTKRGQDVALRCDPISGHVSLYWYRQALGQGPEFLTYFNYEAQQDKSGLPNDRFSAERPEGSISTLTIQRTEQRDSAMYRCASSLQGHIVEETQYFGPGTRLLVL.

The chain is built from TRBV18 and TRBJ2-3, with D perhaps matching TRBD2 (6 bases). This CDR3 comprises 16 residues. Germline values: CDR1 KGHSH, CDR2 LQKENI. The V gene lost 2 bases and the J gene lost 0 bases, with 12 bases spanning the gap. For the CDR3, the DNA is TGTGCCAGCTCACCAGGAGGGGTCGGGAGCACAGATACGCAGTATTTT. It codes for CASSPGGVGSTDTQYF.